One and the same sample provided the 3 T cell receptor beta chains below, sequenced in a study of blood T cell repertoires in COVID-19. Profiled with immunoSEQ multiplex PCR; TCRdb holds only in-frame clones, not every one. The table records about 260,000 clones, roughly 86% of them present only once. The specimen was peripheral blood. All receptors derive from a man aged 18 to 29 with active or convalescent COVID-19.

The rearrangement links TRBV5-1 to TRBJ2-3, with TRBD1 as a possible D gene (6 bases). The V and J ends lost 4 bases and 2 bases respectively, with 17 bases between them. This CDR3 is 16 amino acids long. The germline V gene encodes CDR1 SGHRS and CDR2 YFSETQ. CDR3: CASSPMRTADTDTQYF. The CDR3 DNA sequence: TGCGCCAGCAGCCCAATGAGGACAGCAGACACAGATACGCAGTATTTT.

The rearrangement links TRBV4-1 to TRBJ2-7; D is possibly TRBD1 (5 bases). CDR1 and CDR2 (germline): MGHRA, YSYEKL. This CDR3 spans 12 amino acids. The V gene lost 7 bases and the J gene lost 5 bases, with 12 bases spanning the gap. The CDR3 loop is CASTIQGHEQYF. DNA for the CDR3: TGCGCCAGCACCATTCAGGGCCACGAGCAGTACTTC.

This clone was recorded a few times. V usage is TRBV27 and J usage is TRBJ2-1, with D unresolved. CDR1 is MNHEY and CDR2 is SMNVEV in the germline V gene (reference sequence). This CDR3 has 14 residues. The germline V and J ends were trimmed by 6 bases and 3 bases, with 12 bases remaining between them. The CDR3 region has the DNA TGTGCCAGCAGCCCCCGGAGACGCTACAATGAGCAGTTCTTC. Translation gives CASSPRRRYNEQFF.